This TCR beta chain was captured by sequencing in a study of blood T cell repertoires in COVID-19. Study at large: The United States, Italy and Spain provided the acute and convalescent COVID-19 samples.

Patients at the Seattle site were enrolled during active infection and followed longitudinally. The CDR3 spans 14 residues. V gave up 4 bases and J gave up 7 bases; unmatched junction bases: 9. Germline assignment: CDR1 MNHEY and CDR2 SVGAGI. Study processing details: By means of reference gene primer amplification, nucleated cell counts were estimated. This table comes from immunoSEQ multiplex PCR, and its TCRdb copy is limited to in-frame clones, with some not included. The V and J calls and clone size were taken over from that table, and D and trimming were inferred from the DNA. This sample has some 68,000 clones, with 90% found just once.

The chain joins TRBV6-5 to TRBJ2-7, with 8 bases fitting TRBD2. The TCR was taken from a man between 50 and 59 years old with COVID-19, enrolled during active disease. Sequencing used peripheral blood. The CDR3 bases are TGTGCCAGCAGTTCCGGGACTAGAGCTTTAGAGCAGTACTTC. As protein: CASSSGTRALEQYF.